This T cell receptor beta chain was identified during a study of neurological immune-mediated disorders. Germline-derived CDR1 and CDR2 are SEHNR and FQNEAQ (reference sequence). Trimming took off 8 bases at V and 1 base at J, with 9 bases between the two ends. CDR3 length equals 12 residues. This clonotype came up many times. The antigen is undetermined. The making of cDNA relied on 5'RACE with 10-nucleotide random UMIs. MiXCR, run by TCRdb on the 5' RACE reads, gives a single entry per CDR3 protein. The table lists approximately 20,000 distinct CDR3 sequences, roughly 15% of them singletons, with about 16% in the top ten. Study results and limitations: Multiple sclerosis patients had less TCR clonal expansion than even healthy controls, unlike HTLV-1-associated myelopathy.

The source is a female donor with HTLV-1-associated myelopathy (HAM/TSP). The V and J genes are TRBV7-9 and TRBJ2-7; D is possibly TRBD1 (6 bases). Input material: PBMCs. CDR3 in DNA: TGTGCCAGCGGGGGCGATTCCTACGAGCAGTACTTC. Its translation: CASGGDSYEQYF.